This T cell receptor (beta chain) came from a study of early T cells in non-severe SARS-CoV-2 infection. Study observations and caveats: Private and CD4 specificities were missed by VDJdb matching, skewed to anti-spike CD8.

Comments on this clonotype: Its target is not known.

The library protocol tagged individual cDNA molecules with unique molecular identifiers. TCRdb recomputed calls from the 5' RACE reads with MiXCR, one row per CDR3 protein. The data contain tens of thousands of distinct CDR3 sequences, around 6.5% of them singletons. The germline CDR1 and CDR2 sequences are SEHNR and FQNEAQ (reference sequence). Trimming removed 4 bases at V and 5 bases at J, with 14 bases between. The CDR3 contains 15 residues. The sequences come from whole blood, collected at baseline. V usage is TRBV7-9 and J usage is TRBJ2-2; the D call may be TRBD1 or TRBD2 (6 bases each). The receptor was isolated from an adult who was a healthcare worker with PCR-confirmed SARS-CoV-2 infection or an uninfected control (not recorded which). CDR3 coding DNA: TGTGCCAGCAGCTATCACGGGGGCGGAACCGGGGAGCTGTTTTTT. Amino acids: CASSYHGGGTGELFF. The whole variable domain, remainder taken from reference TRBV7-9 and TRBJ2-2, is DTGVSQNPRHKITKRGQNVTFRCDPISEHNRLYWYRQTLGQGPEFLTYFQNEAQLEKSRLLSDRFSAERPKGSFSTLEIQRTEQGDSAMYLCASSYHGGGTGELFFGEGSRLTVL.